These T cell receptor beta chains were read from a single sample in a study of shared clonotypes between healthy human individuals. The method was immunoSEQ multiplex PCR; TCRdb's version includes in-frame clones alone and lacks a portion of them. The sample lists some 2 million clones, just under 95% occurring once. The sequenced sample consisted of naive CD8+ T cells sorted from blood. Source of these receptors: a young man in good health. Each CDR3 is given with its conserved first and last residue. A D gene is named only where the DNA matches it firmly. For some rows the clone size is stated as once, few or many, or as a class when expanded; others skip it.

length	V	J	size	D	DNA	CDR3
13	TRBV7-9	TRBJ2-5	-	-	TGTGCCAGCAGCCCTGGACAGCAAGAGACCCAGTACTTC	CASSPGQQETQYF
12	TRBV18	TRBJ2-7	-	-	TGTGCCAGCTCGCCGGGCACCTACGAGCAGTACTTC	CASSPGTYEQYF
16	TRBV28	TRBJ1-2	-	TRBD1	TGTGCCAGCAGTTTATCTTCCGGACAGGGACTCTATGGCTACACCTTC	CASSLSSGQGLYGYTF
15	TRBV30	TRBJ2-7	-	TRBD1	TGTGCCTGGAGTATTCCCCGACAGGGGGCCCACGAGCAGTACTTC	CAWSIPRQGAHEQYF
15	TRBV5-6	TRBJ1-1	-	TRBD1	TGTGCCAGCAGCACCGGACAGGGGTCGTACACTGAAGCTTTCTTT	CASSTGQGSYTEAFF
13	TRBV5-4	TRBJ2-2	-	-	TGTGCCAGCAGCTTGGCATTCACCGGGGAGCTGTTTTTT	CASSLAFTGELFF
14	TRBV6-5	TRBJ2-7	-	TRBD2	TGTGCCAGCCAGCCTAGCGGGAGTTTGGACGAGCAGTACTTC	CASQPSGSLDEQYF
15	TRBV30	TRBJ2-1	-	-	TGTGCCTGGAGTGGACCCGCAAGCTCCTACAATGAGCAGTTCTTC	CAWSGPASSYNEQFF
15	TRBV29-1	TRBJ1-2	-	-	TGCAGCGTTGCGGACCTAACATTCGCCGACTATGGCTACACCTTC	CSVADLTFADYGYTF
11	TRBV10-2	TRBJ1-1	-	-	TGCGCCAGCACCGAGAACACTGAAGCTTTCTTT	CASTENTEAFF
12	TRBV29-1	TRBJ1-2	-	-	TGCAGCGTTGAAGGGGATGGCTATGGCTACACCTTC	CSVEGDGYGYTF
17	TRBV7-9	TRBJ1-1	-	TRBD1	TGTGCCAGCAGCTTAGCGCTGGGAGACAGGGGGAACACTGAAGCTTTCTTT	CASSLALGDRGNTEAFF
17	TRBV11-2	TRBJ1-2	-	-	TGTGCCAGCAGCTTAGACGTCGAGGGGGAGGGGGACTATGGCTACACCTTC	CASSLDVEGEGDYGYTF
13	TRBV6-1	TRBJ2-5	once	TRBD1	TGTGCGGTGACAGGGCCTTACCAAGAGACCCAGTACTTC	CAVTGPYQETQYF
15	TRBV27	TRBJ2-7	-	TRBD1	TGTGCCAGCAGAAACAGGGGGGAAGGCTCCTACGAGCAGTACTTC	CASRNRGEGSYEQYF
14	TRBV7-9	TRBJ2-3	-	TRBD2	TGTGCCAGCAGCTCGGGGGGGGACACAGATACGCAGTATTTT	CASSSGGDTDTQYF
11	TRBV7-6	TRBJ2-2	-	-	TGTGCCAGCAGCTTTTACGGGGAGCTGTTTTTT	CASSFYGELFF
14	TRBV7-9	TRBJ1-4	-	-	TGTGCCAGCAGCTTCGGGGACCTAAATGAAAAACTGTTTTTT	CASSFGDLNEKLFF
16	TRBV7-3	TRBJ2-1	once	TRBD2	TGTGCCAGCAGCTTAAAGAGCGGGGGACTTCACAATGAGCAGTTCTTC	CASSLKSGGLHNEQFF
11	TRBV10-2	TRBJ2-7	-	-	TGCGCCAGCAGTGACAGTTACGAGCAGTACTTC	CASSDSYEQYF
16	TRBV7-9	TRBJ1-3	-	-	TGTGCCAGCAGCTACGTGCCGGGGGCAGGTGGAAACACCATATATTTT	CASSYVPGAGGNTIYF
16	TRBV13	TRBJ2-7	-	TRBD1	TGTGCCAGCAGCGTAGGGGAAGGGGGCGATCACTACGAGCAGTACTTC	CASSVGEGGDHYEQYF
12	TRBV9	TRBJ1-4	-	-	TGTGCCAGCAGCGCGGATAATGAAAAACTGTTTTTT	CASSADNEKLFF
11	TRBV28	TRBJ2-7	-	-	TGTGCCAGCAGTTTTCGACACGAGCAGTACTTC	CASSFRHEQYF
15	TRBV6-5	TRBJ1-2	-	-	TGTGCCAGCAGTTACAGTTGGGGGGCCGACTATGGCTACACCTTC	CASSYSWGADYGYTF
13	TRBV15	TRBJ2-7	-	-	TGTGCCACCAGCAGGGATCGATCAGTGGAGCAGTACTTC	CATSRDRSVEQYF
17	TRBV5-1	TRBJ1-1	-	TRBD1	TGCGCCAGCAGGGGACAGGGGCCAGTACACTTAAACACTGAAGCTTTCTTT	CASRGQGPVHLNTEAFF
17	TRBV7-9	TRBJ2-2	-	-	TGTGCCAGCAGCTTAGCTGCCCTCAGGGTGGACACCGGGGAGCTGTTTTTT	CASSLAALRVDTGELFF
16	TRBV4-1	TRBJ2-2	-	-	TGCGCCAGCAGCCAAGATTTCGGGGGGCGCACCGGGGAGCTGTTTTTT	CASSQDFGGRTGELFF
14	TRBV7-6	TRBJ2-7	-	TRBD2	TGTGCCAGCAGCCCGGGACTAGCGAGCTACGAGCAGTACTTC	CASSPGLASYEQYF
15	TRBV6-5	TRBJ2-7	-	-	TGTGCCAGCAGTTACTCATCAGGACTAACCTCCGAGCAGTACTTC	CASSYSSGLTSEQYF
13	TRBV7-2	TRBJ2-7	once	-	TGTGCCAGCAGCCCCGAGGGCTCCTACGAGCAGTACTTC	CASSPEGSYEQYF
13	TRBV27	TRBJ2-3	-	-	TGTGCCAGCTCCCAGGGGCCCACAGATACGCAGTATTTT	CASSQGPTDTQYF
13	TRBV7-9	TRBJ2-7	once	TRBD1	TGTGCCAGCAGCGACAGGGGCTCCTACGAGCAGTACTTC	CASSDRGSYEQYF
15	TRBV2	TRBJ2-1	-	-	TGTGCCACTAAACCGGGGTCTTATCCACGGGATGAGCAGTTCTTC	CATKPGSYPRDEQFF
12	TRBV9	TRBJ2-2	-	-	TGTGCCAGCAGCACCATCCCCGGGGAGCTGTTTTTT	CASSTIPGELFF